This T cell receptor beta chain was observed in a study of blood T cell repertoires in COVID-19. Overall study context: Specimens from acute and convalescent COVID-19 originated in the United States, Italy and Spain. T cells, B-cell-depleted T cells, or PBMCs provided the cDNA or gDNA that served as material.

Authors' processing steps: Amplifying reference gene primers gave estimates of nucleated cell counts. The method was immunoSEQ multiplex PCR; TCRdb's version includes in-frame clones alone and lacks a portion of them. V and J calls and clone size are copied from that table; D and trimming were computed from the DNA. The data contain 160,000 or so clones, roughly nine tenths of them singletons. The source material was peripheral blood. The sequence came from a woman between 35 and 50 years old with acute or convalescent COVID-19.

In nucleotides, the CDR3 is TGCGCCAGCACCCTCTATGAGCAGTACTTC. It specifies CASTLYEQYF. The J gene is TRBJ2-7, the V gene TRBV23-1; D remains unclear. TRBV23-1 is labeled an ORF, and its function is uncertain. Trimming pared 7 bases from V and 7 bases from J, leaving 8 bases between. The CDR3 runs 10 residues.